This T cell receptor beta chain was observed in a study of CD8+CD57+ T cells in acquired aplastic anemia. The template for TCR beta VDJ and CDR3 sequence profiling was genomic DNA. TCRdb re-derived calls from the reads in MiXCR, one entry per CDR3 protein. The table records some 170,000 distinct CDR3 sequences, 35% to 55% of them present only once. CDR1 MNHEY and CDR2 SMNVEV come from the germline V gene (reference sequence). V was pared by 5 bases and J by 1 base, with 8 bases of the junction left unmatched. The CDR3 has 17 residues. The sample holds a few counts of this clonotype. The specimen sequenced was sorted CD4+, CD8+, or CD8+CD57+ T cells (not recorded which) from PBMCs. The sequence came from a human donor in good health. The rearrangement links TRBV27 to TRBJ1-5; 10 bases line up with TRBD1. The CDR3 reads CASSLGQGQGSNQPQHF. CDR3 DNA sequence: TGTGCCAGCAGTCTTGGACAGGGACAGGGGAGCAATCAGCCCCAGCATTTT.